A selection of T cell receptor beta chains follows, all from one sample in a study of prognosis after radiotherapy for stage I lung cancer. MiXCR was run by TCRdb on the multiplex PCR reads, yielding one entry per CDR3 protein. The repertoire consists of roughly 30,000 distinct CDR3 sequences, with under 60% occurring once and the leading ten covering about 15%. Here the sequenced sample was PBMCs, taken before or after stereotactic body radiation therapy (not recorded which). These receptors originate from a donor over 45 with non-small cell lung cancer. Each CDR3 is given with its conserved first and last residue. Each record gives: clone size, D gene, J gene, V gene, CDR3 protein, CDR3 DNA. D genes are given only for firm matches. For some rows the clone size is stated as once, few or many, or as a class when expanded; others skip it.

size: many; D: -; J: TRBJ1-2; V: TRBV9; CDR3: CASSVEHCPGGYTF; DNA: TGTGCCAGCAGCGTAGAACACTGCCCGGGCGGCTACACCTTC
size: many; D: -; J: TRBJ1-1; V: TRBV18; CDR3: CASSRRDAPEAFF; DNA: TGTGCCAGCTCACGCCGGGACGCCCCTGAAGCTTTCTTT
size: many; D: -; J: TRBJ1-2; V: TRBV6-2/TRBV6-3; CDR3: CASTEGRDYGYTF; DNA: TGTGCCAGCACGGAGGGCAGGGACTATGGCTACACCTTC
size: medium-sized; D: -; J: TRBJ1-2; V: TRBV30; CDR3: CAWNGVYGYTF; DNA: TGTGCCTGGAATGGGGTTTATGGCTACACCTTC
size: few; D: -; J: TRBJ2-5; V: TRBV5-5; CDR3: CASSLVGPETQYF; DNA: TGTGCCAGCAGCTTAGTTGGACCAGAGACCCAGTACTTC
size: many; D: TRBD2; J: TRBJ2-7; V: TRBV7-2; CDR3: CASRNGLAGAYEQYF; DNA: TGTGCCAGCAGGAACGGACTAGCGGGGGCCTACGAGCAGTACTTC
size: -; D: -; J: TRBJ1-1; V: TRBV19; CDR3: CATGFAGRPEALF; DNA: TGTGCCACCGGTTTCGCAGGGCGACCTGAAGCTTTATTT
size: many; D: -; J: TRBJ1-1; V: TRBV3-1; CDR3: CASSTLGGRTEAFF; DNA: TGTGCCAGCAGCACACTGGGGGGGCGGACTGAAGCTTTCTTT
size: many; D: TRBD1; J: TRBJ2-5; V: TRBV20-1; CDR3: CSAGGTGGTETQYF; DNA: TGCAGTGCTGGCGGGACAGGGGGAACCGAGACCCAGTACTTC
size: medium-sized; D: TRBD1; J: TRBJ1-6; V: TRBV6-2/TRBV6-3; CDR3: CASSRGNSYNSPLHF; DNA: TGTGCCAGCTCCAGGGGGAACTCCTATAATTCACCCCTCCACTTT
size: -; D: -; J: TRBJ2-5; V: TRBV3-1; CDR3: CASSQDFSLGETQYF; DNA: TGTGCCAGCAGCCAAGATTTTAGTCTCGGGGAGACCCAGTACTTC
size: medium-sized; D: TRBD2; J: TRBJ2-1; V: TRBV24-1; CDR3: CATSDSSGGSYNEQFF; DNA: TGTGCCACCAGTGATTCCTCGGGCGGGAGCTACAATGAGCAGTTCTTC
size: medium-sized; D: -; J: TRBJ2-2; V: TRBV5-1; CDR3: CASSWGIEGELFF; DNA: TGCGCCAGCAGCTGGGGAATCGAGGGGGAGCTGTTTTTT
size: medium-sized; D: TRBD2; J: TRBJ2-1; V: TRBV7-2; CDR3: CASSRSGSSYNEQFF; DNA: TGTGCCAGCAGCCGTAGCGGGAGCTCCTACAATGAGCAGTTCTTC
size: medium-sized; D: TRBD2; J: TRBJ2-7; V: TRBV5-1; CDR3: CASSLGGRGEYEQYF; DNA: TGCGCCAGCAGCTTGGGGGGTCGGGGGGAGTACGAGCAGTACTTC
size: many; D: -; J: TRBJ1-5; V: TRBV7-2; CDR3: CASSRDGVQPQHF; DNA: TGTGCCAGCAGCAGGGACGGAGTTCAGCCCCAGCATTTT
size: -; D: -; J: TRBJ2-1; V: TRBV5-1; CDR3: CASSLLPANYYDEQFF; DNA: TGCGCCAGCAGCTTATTACCGGCTAACTACTACGATGAGCAGTTCTTC
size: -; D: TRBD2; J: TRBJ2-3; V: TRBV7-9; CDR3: CASSLPFGLGTDTQYF; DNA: TGTGCCAGCAGCTTACCATTCGGACTAGGAACAGATACGCAGTATTTT
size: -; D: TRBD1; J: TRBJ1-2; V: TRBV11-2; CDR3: CASSSFRQGANYGYTF; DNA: TGTGCCAGCAGCTCGTTTCGACAGGGGGCTAACTATGGCTACACCTTC
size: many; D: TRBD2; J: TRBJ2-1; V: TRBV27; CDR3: CASSISGKGSYNEQFF; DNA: TGTGCCAGCAGTATTAGCGGGAAGGGTTCCTACAATGAGCAGTTCTTC
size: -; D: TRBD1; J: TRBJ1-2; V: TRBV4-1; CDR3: CASSQDRDRVNYGYTF; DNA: TGCGCCAGCAGCCAAGATCGCGACAGGGTGAACTATGGCTACACCTTC
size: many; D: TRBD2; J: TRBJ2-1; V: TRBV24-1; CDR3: CATSALATSGSNEQFF; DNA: TGTGCCACCAGTGCTCTTGCGACTAGCGGGAGTAATGAGCAGTTCTTC
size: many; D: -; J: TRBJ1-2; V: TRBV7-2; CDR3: CASSSGPNYGYTF; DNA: TGTGCCAGCAGCTCAGGGCCTAACTATGGCTACACCTTC
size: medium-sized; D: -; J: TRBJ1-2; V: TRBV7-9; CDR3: CASSLVTRAGDGYTF; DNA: TGTGCCAGCAGCTTAGTTACCAGGGCCGGCGATGGCTACACCTTC
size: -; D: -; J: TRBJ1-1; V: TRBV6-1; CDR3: CASSENTEAFF; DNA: TGTGCCAGCAGCGAGAACACTGAAGCTTTCTTT
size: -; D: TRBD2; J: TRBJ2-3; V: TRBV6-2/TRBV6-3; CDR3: CASMKGLAGDWDTQYF; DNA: TGTGCCAGCATGAAAGGACTAGCGGGAGATTGGGATACGCAGTATTTT
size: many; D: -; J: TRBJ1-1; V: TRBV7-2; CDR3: CASSGRELNTEAFF; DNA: TGTGCCAGCAGCGGCAGGGAATTGAACACTGAAGCTTTCTTT
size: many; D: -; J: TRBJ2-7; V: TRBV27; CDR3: CASSLGRSLRQYF; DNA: TGTGCCAGCAGTTTAGGCAGGTCCCTAAGGCAGTACTTC
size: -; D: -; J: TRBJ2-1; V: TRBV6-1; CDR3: CASTYGPWLERKFF; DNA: TGTGCCAGCACCTACGGCCCGTGGCTGGAGAGGAAGTTCTTC
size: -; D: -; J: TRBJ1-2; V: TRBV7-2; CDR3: CASSLRTADYGYTF; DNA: TGTGCCAGCAGCCTACGGACAGCCGACTATGGCTACACCTTC
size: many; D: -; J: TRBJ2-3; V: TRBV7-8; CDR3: CASSLAQASGTDTQYF; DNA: TGTGCCAGCAGCTTAGCACAGGCCAGTGGCACAGATACGCAGTATTTT
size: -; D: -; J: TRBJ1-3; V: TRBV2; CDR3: CASSENRNTIYF; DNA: TGTGCCAGCAGTGAAAACCGAAACACCATATATTTT
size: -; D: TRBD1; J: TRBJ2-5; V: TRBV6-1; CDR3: CASSPRTGTGGEETQYF; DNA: TGTGCCAGCAGTCCGCGAACTGGGACAGGCGGGGAAGAGACCCAGTACTTC
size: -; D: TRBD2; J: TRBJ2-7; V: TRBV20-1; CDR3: CSARGAGATSYEQYF; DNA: TGCAGTGCTAGAGGCGCGGGAGCTACTTCCTACGAGCAGTACTTC
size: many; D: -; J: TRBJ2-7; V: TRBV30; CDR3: CAWSALLRGVDEQYF; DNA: TGTGCCTGGAGTGCGCTACTCAGGGGTGTCGACGAGCAGTACTTC
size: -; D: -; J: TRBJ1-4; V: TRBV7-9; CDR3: CANILAHQGEKLFF; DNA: TGTGCCAACATCTTAGCGCACCAGGGAGAAAAACTGTTTTTT